These T cell receptor beta chains were read from a single sample in a study of technical replicates of blood from a few donors. Profiling relied on immunoSEQ multiplex PCR, and the TCRdb table lists in-frame clones only, not all of them. The table lists tens of thousands of clones, approximately 94% of them singletons. Sequenced material: T cells isolated from PBMCs. The source of these receptors is a human donor in good health. Each CDR3 is given with its conserved first and last residue. A D gene is named only where the DNA matches it firmly. Size values are once, few and many counts, or a class for expanded clones, and some rows have none.

v_gene,d_gene,j_gene,abundance,CDR3nt,CDR3aa
TRBV6-5,NA,TRBJ1-5,NA,TGTGCCAGCAGACAGGGATACAATCAGCCCCAGCATTTT,CASRQGYNQPQHF
TRBV11-2,TRBD1,TRBJ2-4,NA,TGTGCCAGCAGCTTAGAGGACAGGGGGTGGAACATTCAGTACTTC,CASSLEDRGWNIQYF
TRBV11-3,TRBD1,TRBJ2-7,NA,TGTGCCAGCAGCTTAGAGGCAGGGGGCTACGAGCAGTACTTC,CASSLEAGGYEQYF
TRBV5-1,NA,TRBJ1-4,NA,TGCGCCAGCAGCGTCGGGGGAGAGGAAAAACTGTTTTTT,CASSVGGEEKLFF
TRBV18,TRBD1,TRBJ2-1,NA,TGTGCCAGCTTCAAAAACCGGGGACAGGGGACCTCCTACAATGAGCAGTTCTTC,CASFKNRGQGTSYNEQFF
TRBV2,NA,TRBJ2-6,NA,TGTGCCAGCAGTGGGTACAGGGACGCACCTGGGGCCAACGTCCTGACTTTC,CASSGYRDAPGANVLTF
TRBV10-3,NA,TRBJ1-1,once,TGTGCCATCAGTGAGTCGAAGGACAGTACCTGGACTTTAGGTGACACTGAAGCTTTCTTT,CAISESKDSTWTLGDTEAFF
TRBV6-1,NA,TRBJ1-5,NA,TGTGCCAGCAGTGAAATGGACAGCTATCAGCCCCAGCATTTT,CASSEMDSYQPQHF
TRBV27,NA,TRBJ1-2,NA,TGTGCCAGCAGCCCATTAGGAGTTTCCGGCTATGGCTACACCTTC,CASSPLGVSGYGYTF
TRBV15,TRBD2,TRBJ2-2,NA,TGTGCCACCAGCAGATACGGGACTAGCGGGAGATGGAGCGGGGAGCTGTTTTTT,CATSRYGTSGRWSGELFF
TRBV5-1,NA,TRBJ2-5,NA,TGCGCCAGCAGCTTTGGGACATCGGAGACCCAGTACTTC,CASSFGTSETQYF
TRBV6-4,TRBD2,TRBJ2-3,NA,TGTGCCAGCAGTGACTCCCCGGGAGGGACGGATACGCAGTATTTT,CASSDSPGGTDTQYF
TRBV25-1,TRBD2,TRBJ2-7,once,TGTGCCAGCAGTCTCTTGGGACTAGCAGACGAGCAGTACTTC,CASSLLGLADEQYF
TRBV19,NA,TRBJ1-1,NA,TGTGCCAGTAGTATAGTGGGGGCTTTTACTGAAGCTTTCTTT,CASSIVGAFTEAFF
TRBV15,NA,TRBJ1-5,NA,TGTGCCACCAGCAGAACAAATCAGCCCCAGCATTTT,CATSRTNQPQHF
TRBV2,TRBD1,TRBJ2-6,NA,TGTGCCAGCATAAGTGGGACAGGGGACTCGTCCGGGGCCAACGTCCTGACTTTC,CASISGTGDSSGANVLTF
TRBV2,TRBD2,TRBJ2-7,NA,TGTGCCAGCAGTGAATCCATAGCGGGGTTCTACGAGCAGTACTTC,CASSESIAGFYEQYF
TRBV9,TRBD1,TRBJ2-2,NA,TGTGCCAGCAGGGCCGGGACAGGGGGCACCGGGGAGCTGTTTTTT,CASRAGTGGTGELFF
TRBV6-1,NA,TRBJ1-1,NA,TGTGCCAGCAGTGAACAGGGTTCCACTGAAGCTTTCTTT,CASSEQGSTEAFF
TRBV9,TRBD2,TRBJ2-7,NA,TGTGCCAGCAGCGTTAGCGGGGGGGCCGTATACGAGCAGTACTTC,CASSVSGGAVYEQYF
TRBV5-4,TRBD1,TRBJ1-1,NA,TGTGCCAGCAGCGGGGGGACAGGGTTCGTCACTGAAGCTTTCTTT,CASSGGTGFVTEAFF
TRBV6-1,NA,TRBJ2-5,NA,TGTGCCAGCAGTCCCCACCGCAGGGAAGAGACCCAGTACTTC,CASSPHRREETQYF
TRBV7-9,NA,TRBJ1-2,NA,TGTGCCAGCAGCTTACCAGAAAACTATGGCTACACCTTC,CASSLPENYGYTF
TRBV18,NA,TRBJ1-1,NA,TGTGCCAGCTCACCAACAGACAATGAAGCTTTCTTT,CASSPTDNEAFF